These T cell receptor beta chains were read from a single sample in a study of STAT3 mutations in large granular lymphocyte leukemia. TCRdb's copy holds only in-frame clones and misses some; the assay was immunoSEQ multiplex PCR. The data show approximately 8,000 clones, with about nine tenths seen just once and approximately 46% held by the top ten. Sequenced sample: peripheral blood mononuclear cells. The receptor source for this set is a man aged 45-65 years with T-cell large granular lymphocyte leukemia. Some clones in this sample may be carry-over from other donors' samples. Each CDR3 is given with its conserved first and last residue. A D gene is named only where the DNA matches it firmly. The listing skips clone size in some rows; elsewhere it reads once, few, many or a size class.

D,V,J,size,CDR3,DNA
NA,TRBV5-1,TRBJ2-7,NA,CASSPPTGYEQYF,TGCGCCAGCAGCCCCCCGACAGGTTACGAGCAGTACTTC
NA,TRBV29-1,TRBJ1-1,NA,CSVHTPRRTEAFF,TGCAGCGTACATACCCCTAGGCGGACTGAAGCTTTCTTT
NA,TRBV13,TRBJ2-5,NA,CASSGRTLQETQYF,TGTGCCAGCAGCGGGAGGACACTTCAAGAGACCCAGTACTTC
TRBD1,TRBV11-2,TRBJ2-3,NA,CASSSIRGRVEDTQYF,TGTGCCAGCAGCTCGATCAGGGGGCGGGTTGAGGATACGCAGTATTTT
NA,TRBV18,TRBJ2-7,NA,CATAGQRSSYEQYF,TGTGCCACCGCGGGACAGAGGAGCTCCTACGAGCAGTACTTC
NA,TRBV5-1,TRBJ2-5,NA,CASSVGGEETQYF,TGCGCCAGCAGCGTAGGGGGGGAAGAGACCCAGTACTTC
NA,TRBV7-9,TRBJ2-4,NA,CASSPRQGGGKNIQYF,TGTGCCAGCAGCCCCCGACAGGGAGGGGGCAAAAACATTCAGTACTTC
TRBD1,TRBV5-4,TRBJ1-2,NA,CASRSGTGVNYGYTF,TGTGCCAGCAGATCTGGGACAGGGGTTAACTATGGCTACACCTTC
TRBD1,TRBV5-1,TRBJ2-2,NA,CASSLGGTGSGELFF,TGCGCCAGCAGCTTGGGCGGGACAGGGTCCGGGGAGCTGTTTTTT
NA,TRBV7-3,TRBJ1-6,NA,CASSPTPNSPLHF,TGTGCCAGCAGCCCAACCCCTAATTCACCCCTCCACTTT
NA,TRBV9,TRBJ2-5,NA,CASSAEPIQETQYF,TGTGCCAGCAGCGCAGAGCCGATCCAAGAGACCCAGTACTTC
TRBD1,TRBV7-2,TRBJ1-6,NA,CASSQGQGTSPLHF,TGTGCCAGCAGCCAGGGACAGGGGACTTCACCCCTCCACTTT
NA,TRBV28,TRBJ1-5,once,CASMGGGNQPQHF,TGTGCCAGCATGGGGGGGGGCAATCAGCCCCAGCATTTT
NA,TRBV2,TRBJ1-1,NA,CASSDSLNTEAFF,TGTGCCAGCAGTGACAGCTTGAACACTGAAGCTTTCTTT
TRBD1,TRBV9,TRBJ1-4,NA,CASSSGGQFNEKLFF,TGTGCCAGCAGCTCAGGGGGACAGTTTAATGAAAAACTGTTTTTT
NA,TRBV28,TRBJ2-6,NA,CASSHPGRGANVLTF,TGTGCCAGCAGTCATCCAGGGCGAGGGGCCAACGTCCTGACTTTC
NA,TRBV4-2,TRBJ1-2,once,CASSQDVGSGGYTF,TGTGCCAGCAGCCAAGATGTGGGCAGCGGTGGCTACACCTTC
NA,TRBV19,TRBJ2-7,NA,CASSLSYTNYEQYF,TGTGCCAGTAGCCTATCGTACACAAACTACGAGCAGTACTTC
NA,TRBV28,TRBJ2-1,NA,CASSFNSNEQFF,TGTGCCAGCAGTTTTAATTCGAATGAGCAGTTCTTC
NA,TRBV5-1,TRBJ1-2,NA,CASSLAAQGSNYGYTF,TGCGCCAGCAGCTTGGCGGCTCAAGGCTCTAACTATGGCTACACCTTC
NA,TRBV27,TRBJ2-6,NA,CASSSQGAGANVLTF,TGTGCCAGCAGTTCACAGGGTGCTGGGGCCAACGTCCTGACTTTC
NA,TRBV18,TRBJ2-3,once,CASSPYSSGASTDTQYF,TGTGCCAGCTCACCATACTCCTCTGGGGCAAGCACAGATACGCAGTATTTT
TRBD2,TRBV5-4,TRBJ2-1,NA,CASGLATYNEQFF,TGTGCCAGTGGACTAGCTACCTACAATGAGCAGTTCTTC
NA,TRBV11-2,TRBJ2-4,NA,CASSLEPGAKNIQYF,TGTGCCAGCAGCTTAGAACCAGGGGCCAAAAACATTCAGTACTTC
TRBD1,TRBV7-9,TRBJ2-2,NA,CASSRGGGGELFF,TGTGCCAGCAGCAGAGGGGGCGGCGGGGAGCTGTTTTTT
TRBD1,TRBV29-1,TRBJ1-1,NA,CSVERTGREAFF,TGCAGCGTTGAGAGGACAGGCCGTGAAGCTTTCTTT
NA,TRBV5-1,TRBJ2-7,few,CASNRGHEQYF,TGCGCCTCCAACCGGGGGCACGAGCAGTACTTC
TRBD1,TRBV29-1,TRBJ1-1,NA,CSAEHRGGAFF,TGCAGCGCCGAACACAGGGGTGGGGCTTTCTTT